This TCR beta chain was documented in a study of Ad26.COV2.S vaccination and SARS-CoV-2 variants. Study in general: The study gave Ad26.COV2.S intramuscularly, once or twice 56 days apart.

Study-level points and caveats: Spike-specific TCR breadth in vaccine recipients exceeded that seen in placebo recipients.

Assay used: immunoSEQ multiplex PCR; TCRdb lists only in-frame clones, some missing. Of approximately 410,000 clones in the sample, more than 75% were seen once. Noted treatment: around 19 received Ad26.COV2.S at low or high dose, single or two shots; 5 received placebo; per-sample allocation not given. Sample collection was performed on day 63 after the first vaccine or placebo injection. An Ad26 vector expressing Wuhan-strain SARS-CoV-2 spike constituted the vaccine. With respect to this clone: Antigen: not known.

The CDR3 runs to 14 residues. This receptor was taken from a person between 18 and 65 years old who received the Ad26.COV2.S COVID-19 vaccine or a placebo. The sample in question was peripheral blood, obtained in a trial of Ad26.COV2.S vaccine versus placebo. V gene TRBV21-1 combines with J gene TRBJ2-7. TRBV21-1 is a recognized pseudogene. As DNA, the CDR3 is TGTGCCAGCAGCAAAGACGACGAATGGTACGAGCAGTACTTC. Its protein is CASSKDDEWYEQYF.